This entry describes one T cell receptor beta chain. No cognate antigen has been identified for it. No much larger clonotype is one base removed from it; base qualities were not supplied. The CDR3 measures 15 amino acids from cysteine to phenylalanine. Left in the record is the CDR3 DNA by itself, 45 bases read in frame from the first base. At the junction V is shortened by 6 bases and J by 2 bases; bases outside the gene matches: 7. The germline V gene (reference sequence) yields SGHAT for CDR1 and FQDESV for CDR2. This sample was included in a study of T cells in Graves' hyperthyroidism and ophthalmopathy (dated by TCRdb to between 2018 and 2020). About the study as a whole: TCR V-J signatures able to tell the groups apart were searched for in a discovery cohort of about a hundred patients, of whom 43 had Graves' ophthalmopathy and around 58 had stable Graves' hyperthyroidism. The 100 or so discovery patients were divided at random into training and test sets in a 7:3 ratio. Following sampling, methimazole starting at 30 mg daily was given to hyperthyroidism patients, and high-dose intravenous methylprednisolone was given to ophthalmopathy patients. An independent validation cohort of 18 to 20 hyperthyroidism patients and 15 or so patients who later progressed to ophthalmopathy tested prospective prediction of ophthalmopathy. According to the paper, TCR Vbeta CDR3 sequencing was carried out on some 130 peripheral blood samples, which came from 40 to 45 ophthalmopathy, roughly 75 hyperthyroidism and 17 progressor patients. The study also compared thyroid tissue and blood T-cell repertoires from about 6 Graves' hyperthyroidism patients. What the research found in general, with its limitations: Blood samples also contained most of the expanded thyroid clonotypes (frequency above 0.001), which suggests that blood repertoires may reflect thyroid immune responses. In validation, the model predicted progression to ophthalmopathy with around 71% sensitivity and about 73% specificity, a median of approximately 6.7 months before onset. No statistical method was used to set the sample size in advance, and investigators knew the group allocation. Ophthalmopathy was separated from stable hyperthyroidism by a 13 V-J signature model, with over 85% sensitivity and roughly 84% specificity obtained in cross-validation and 80%/75% obtained in testing.

Stable Graves' hyperthyroidism was defined as the absence of progression to ophthalmopathy over 18 months of follow-up. The hyperthyroidism patients were between 18 and 65 years old and newly diagnosed, with a disease duration of less than 2 months. Any patient with an uncontrolled infection, another autoimmune disease, pregnancy or lactation was excluded. Diagnoses were based on clinical symptoms, serum thyroxine and TRAb, thyroid ultrasound and orbital computed tomography. Total RNA was extracted using Trizol reagent, and RNA quality was assessed on an Agilent 2100 Bioanalyzer. The TCR beta CDR3 regions were amplified from RNA transcripts. The first round of RT-PCR for the TCR CDR3 was performed with the HTBI primer set and the Qiagen OneStep RT-PCR kit. Libraries were constructed in a second round of multiplex PCR, after which size selection and purification were performed. The libraries were sequenced on an Illumina HiSeq2000 using paired-end 100 bp reads. The source study handled its data this way. SOAPnuke was used to process the raw data, removing reads that contained adapters or uncalled bases, had a mean Phred below 15, or lacked an exact match to the constant primer or identifier. High-quality paired reads were merged with COPE v1.2.5, and unique nucleotide sequences were defined as clonotypes. MiTCR v1.1 was used to align clonotypes to the IMGT TRBV, TRBD and TRBJ reference segments. The analysis included only V-J combinations with a frequency above 0.0001, which together covered more than 98% of the repertoires. A TCS score was defined as the ratio of F50 (clonal expansion) to E x V (chaos), with BLOSUM62-based TCRdist applied between CDR3 peptides within each V-J. Welch's t-statistics and random forest reduced approximately 520 V-J features to 13, which were used in a naive Bayes classifier (R e1071). TCRdb handled the public reads itself, with Q25 trimming in fastp and clone calling in MiXCR, and kept productive beta chains. Every entry covers one CDR3 protein and lists the most common genes and DNA from its rows. The V and J calls were not made by the authors but by TCRdb's processing. The sample yields some 600,000 distinct CDR3 sequences; around 45% were counted once. The top ten constitute about 7.9% of the sample.

Recombination connected TRBV11-1 to TRBJ2-5; TRBD1 matches 9 bases in the middle. The sequencing sample was made of peripheral blood or thyroid tissue (not recorded which). This receptor was taken from a woman aged 18-29 years with Graves' hyperthyroidism. Donor details come from another sample of the same person, matched by shared clones. The CDR3 region reads CASRGNRGRQETQYF. The bases read TGTGCCAGCAGGGGGAACAGGGGGCGACAAGAGACCCAGTACTTC.